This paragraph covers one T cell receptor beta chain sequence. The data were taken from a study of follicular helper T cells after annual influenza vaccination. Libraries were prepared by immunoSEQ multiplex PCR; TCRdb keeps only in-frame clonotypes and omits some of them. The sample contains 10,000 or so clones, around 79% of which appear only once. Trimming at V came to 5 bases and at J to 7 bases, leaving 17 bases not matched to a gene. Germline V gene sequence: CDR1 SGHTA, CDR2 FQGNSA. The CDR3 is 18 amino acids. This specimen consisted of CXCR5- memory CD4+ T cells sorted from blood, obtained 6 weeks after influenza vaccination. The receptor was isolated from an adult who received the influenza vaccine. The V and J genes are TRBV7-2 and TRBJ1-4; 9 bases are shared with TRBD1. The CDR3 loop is CASSLMGQGLVIGEKLFF. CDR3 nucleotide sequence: TGTGCCAGCAGCCTGATGGGACAGGGCTTGGTGATAGGTGAAAAACTGTTTTTT. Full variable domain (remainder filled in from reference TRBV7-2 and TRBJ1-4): GAGVSQSPSNKVTEKGKDVELRCDPISGHTALYWYRQSLGQGLEFLIYFQGNSAPDKSGLPSDRFSAERTGGSVSTLTIQRTQQEDSAVYLCASSLMGQGLVIGEKLFFGSGTQLSVL.